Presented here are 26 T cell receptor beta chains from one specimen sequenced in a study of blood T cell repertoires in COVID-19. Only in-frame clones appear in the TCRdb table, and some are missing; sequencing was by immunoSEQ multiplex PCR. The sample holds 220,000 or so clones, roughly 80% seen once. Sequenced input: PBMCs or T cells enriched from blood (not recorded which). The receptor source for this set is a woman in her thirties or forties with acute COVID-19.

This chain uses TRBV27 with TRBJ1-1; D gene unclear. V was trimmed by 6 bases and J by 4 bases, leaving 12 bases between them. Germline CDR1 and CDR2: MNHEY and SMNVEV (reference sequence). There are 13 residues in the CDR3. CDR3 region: CASSVGRTTEAFF. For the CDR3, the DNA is TGTGCCAGCAGCGTGGGGAGAACCACTGAAGCTTTCTTT.

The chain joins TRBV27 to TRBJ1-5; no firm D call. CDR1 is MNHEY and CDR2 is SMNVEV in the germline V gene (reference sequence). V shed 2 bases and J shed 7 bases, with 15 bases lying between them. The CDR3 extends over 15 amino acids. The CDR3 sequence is CASSLTVADGQPQHF. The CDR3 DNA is TGTGCCAGCAGTTTAACGGTAGCAGACGGACAGCCCCAGCATTTT.

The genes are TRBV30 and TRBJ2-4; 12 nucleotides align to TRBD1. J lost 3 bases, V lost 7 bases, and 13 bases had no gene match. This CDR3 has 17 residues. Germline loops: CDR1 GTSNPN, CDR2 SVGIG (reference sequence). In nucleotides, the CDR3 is TGTGCCTTCCTCCGGGACAGGGGGCTCCCGGGCAAAAACATTCAGTACTTC. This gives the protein CAFLRDRGLPGKNIQYF.

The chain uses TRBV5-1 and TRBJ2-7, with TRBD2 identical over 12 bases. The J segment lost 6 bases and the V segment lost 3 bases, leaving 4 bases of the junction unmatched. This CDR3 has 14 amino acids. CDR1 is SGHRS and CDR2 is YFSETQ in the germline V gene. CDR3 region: CASSWTSGIPEQYF. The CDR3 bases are TGCGCCAGCAGCTGGACTAGCGGGATACCCGAGCAGTACTTC. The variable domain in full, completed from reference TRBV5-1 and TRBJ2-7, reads KAGVTQTPRYLIKTRGQQVTLSCSPISGHRSVSWYQQTPGQGLQFLFEYFSETQRNKGNFPGRFSGRQFSNSRSEMNVSTLELGDSALYLCASSWTSGIPEQYFGPGTRLTVT.

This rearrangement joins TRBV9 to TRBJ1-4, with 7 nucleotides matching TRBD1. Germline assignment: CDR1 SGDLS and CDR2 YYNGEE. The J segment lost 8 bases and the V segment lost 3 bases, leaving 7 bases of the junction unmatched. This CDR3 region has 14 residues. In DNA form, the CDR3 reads TGTGCCAGCAGCGGAGACAGGGTTGAAGAAAAACTGTTTTTT. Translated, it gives CASSGDRVEEKLFF.

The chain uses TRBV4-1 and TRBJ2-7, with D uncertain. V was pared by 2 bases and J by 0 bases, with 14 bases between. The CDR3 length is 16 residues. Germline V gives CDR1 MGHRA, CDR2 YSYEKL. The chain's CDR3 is CASSQNLLPSSYEQYF. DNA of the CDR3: TGCGCCAGCAGCCAAAACCTCCTTCCCAGCTCCTACGAGCAGTACTTC.

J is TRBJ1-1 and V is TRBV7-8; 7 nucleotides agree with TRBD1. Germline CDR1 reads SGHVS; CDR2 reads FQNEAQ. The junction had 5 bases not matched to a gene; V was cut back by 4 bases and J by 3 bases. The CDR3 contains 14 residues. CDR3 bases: TGTGCCAGCAGCTCACAGGGGATGGACACTGAAGCTTTCTTT. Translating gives CASSSQGMDTEAFF. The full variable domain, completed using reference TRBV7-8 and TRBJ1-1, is GAGVSQSPRYKVAKRGQDVALRCDPISGHVSLFWYQQALGQGPEFLTYFQNEAQLDKSGLPSDRFFAERPEGSVSTLKIQRTQQEDSAVYLCASSSQGMDTEAFFGQGTRLTVV.

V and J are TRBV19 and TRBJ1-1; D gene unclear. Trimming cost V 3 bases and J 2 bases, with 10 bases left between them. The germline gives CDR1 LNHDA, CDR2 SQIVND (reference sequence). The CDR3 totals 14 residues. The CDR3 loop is CASSIGQINTEAFF. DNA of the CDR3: TGTGCCAGTAGTATTGGTCAGATTAACACTGAAGCTTTCTTT.

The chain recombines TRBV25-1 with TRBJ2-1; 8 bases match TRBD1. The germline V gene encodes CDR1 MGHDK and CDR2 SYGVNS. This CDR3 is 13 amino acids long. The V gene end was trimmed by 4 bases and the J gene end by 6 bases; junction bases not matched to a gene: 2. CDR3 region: CASSVTGGNEQFF. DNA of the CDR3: TGTGCCAGCAGTGTTACAGGGGGCAATGAGCAGTTCTTC.

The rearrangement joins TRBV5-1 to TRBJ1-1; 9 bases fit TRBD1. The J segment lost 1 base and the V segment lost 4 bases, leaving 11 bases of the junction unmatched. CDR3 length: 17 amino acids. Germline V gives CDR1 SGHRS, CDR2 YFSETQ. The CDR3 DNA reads TGCGCCAGCAGCGGCCGGGACAGGGAAGGGAGGAACACTGAAGCTTTCTTT. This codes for CASSGRDREGRNTEAFF. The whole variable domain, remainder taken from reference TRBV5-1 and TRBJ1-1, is KAGVTQTPRYLIKTRGQQVTLSCSPISGHRSVSWYQQTPGQGLQFLFEYFSETQRNKGNFPGRFSGRQFSNSRSEMNVSTLELGDSALYLCASSGRDREGRNTEAFFGQGTRLTVV.

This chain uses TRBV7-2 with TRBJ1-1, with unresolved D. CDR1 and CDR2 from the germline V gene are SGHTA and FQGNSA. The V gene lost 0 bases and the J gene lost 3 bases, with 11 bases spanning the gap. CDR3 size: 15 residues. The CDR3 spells CASSLAVARDTEAFF. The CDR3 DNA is TGTGCCAGCAGCTTAGCAGTGGCGAGGGACACTGAAGCTTTCTTT.

The DNA for the CDR3 is TGTGCCAGCAGCTCCTCCACCCTATCCTATGGCTACACCTTC. Translating gives CASSSSTLSYGYTF. The chain is built from TRBV11-2 and TRBJ1-2; D remains unclear. Looked up from germline, CDR1 is SGHAT and CDR2 is FQNNGV. Trimming cost V 4 bases and J 4 bases, with 13 bases left between them. The CDR3 has 14 amino acids. The variable domain in full, completed from reference TRBV11-2 and TRBJ1-2, reads EAGVAQSPRYKIIEKRQSVAFWCNPISGHATLYWYQQILGQGPKLLIQFQNNGVVDDSQLPKDRFSAERLKGVDSTLKIQPAKLEDSAVYLCASSSSTLSYGYTFGSGTRLTVV.

The CDR3 DNA reads as TGTGCCAGCAGGGGGCTCCGGGCTGGGAGCAATCAGCCCCAGCATTTT. Translating gives CASRGLRAGSNQPQHF. This chain links TRBV2 with TRBJ1-5, with D possibly matching TRBD1 (5 bases). V gave up 6 bases and J gave up 1 base, with 16 bases separating them. The CDR3 spans 16 residues. In germline, CDR1 is SNHLY, CDR2 FYNNEI.

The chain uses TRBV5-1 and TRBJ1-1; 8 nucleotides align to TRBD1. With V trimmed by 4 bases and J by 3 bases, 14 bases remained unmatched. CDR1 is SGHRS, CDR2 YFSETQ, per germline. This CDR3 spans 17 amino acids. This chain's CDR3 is CASSVYQGAGADTEAFF. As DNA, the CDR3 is TGCGCCAGCAGCGTATACCAGGGGGCCGGTGCGGACACTGAAGCTTTCTTT.

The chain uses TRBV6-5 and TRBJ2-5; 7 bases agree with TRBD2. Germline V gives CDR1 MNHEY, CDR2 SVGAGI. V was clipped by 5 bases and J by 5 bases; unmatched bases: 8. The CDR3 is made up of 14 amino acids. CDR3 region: CASSHPQGGETQYF. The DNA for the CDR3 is TGTGCCAGCAGTCACCCCCAGGGAGGGGAGACCCAGTACTTC.

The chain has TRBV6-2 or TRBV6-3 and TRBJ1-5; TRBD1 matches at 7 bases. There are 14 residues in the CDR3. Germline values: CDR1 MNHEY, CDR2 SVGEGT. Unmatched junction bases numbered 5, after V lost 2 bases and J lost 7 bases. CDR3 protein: CASSYVAGGQPQHF. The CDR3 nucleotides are TGTGCCAGCAGTTACGTCGCAGGGGGACAGCCCCAGCATTTT.

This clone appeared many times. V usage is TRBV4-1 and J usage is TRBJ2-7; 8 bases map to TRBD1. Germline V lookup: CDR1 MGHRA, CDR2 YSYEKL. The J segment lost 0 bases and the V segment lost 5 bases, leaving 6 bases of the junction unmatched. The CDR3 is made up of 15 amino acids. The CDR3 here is CASSGDRGDSYEQYF. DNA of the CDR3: TGCGCCAGCAGCGGCGACAGGGGTGACTCCTACGAGCAGTACTTC.

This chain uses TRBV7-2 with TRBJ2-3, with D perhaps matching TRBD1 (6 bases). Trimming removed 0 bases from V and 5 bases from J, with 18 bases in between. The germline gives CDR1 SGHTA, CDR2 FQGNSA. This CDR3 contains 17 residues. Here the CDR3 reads CASSLARGRGIGDTQYF. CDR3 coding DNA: TGTGCCAGCAGCTTAGCCCGGGGAAGGGGGATCGGAGATACGCAGTATTTT. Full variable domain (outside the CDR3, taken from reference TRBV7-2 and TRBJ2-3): GAGVSQSPSNKVTEKGKDVELRCDPISGHTALYWYRQSLGQGLEFLIYFQGNSAPDKSGLPSDRFSAERTGGSVSTLTIQRTQQEDSAVYLCASSLARGRGIGDTQYFGPGTRLTVL.

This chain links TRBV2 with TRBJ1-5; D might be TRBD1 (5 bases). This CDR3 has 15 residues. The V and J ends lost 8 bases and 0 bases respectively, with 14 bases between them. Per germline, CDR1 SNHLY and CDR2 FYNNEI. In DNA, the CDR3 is TGTGCCAGCGGACCCCGACAGAATAGCAATCAGCCCCAGCATTTT. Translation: CASGPRQNSNQPQHF. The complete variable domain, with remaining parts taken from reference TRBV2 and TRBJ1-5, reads EPEVTQTPSHQVTQMGQEVILRCVPISNHLYFYWYRQILGQKVEFLVSFYNNEISEKSEIFDDQFSVERPDGSNFTLKIRSTKLEDSAMYFCASGPRQNSNQPQHFGDGTRLSIL.

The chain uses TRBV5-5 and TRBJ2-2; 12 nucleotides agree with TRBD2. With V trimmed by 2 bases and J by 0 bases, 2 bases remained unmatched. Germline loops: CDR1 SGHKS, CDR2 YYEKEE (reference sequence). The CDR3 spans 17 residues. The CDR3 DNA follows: TGTGCCAGCAGCTTCCTAGCGGGAGGGTCGAACACCGGGGAGCTGTTTTTT. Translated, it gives CASSFLAGGSNTGELFF. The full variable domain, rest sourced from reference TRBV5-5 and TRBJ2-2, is DAGVTQSPTHLIKTRGQQVTLRCSPISGHKSVSWYQQVLGQGPQFIFQYYEKEERGRGNFPDRFSARQFPNYSSELNVNALLLGDSALYLCASSFLAGGSNTGELFFGEGSRLTVL.

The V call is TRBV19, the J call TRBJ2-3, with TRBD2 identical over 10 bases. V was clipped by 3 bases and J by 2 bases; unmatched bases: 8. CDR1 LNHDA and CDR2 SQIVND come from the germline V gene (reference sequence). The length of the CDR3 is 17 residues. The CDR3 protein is CASSITPTSGLTDTQYF. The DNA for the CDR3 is TGTGCCAGTAGTATCACCCCGACTAGCGGGCTCACAGATACGCAGTATTTT.

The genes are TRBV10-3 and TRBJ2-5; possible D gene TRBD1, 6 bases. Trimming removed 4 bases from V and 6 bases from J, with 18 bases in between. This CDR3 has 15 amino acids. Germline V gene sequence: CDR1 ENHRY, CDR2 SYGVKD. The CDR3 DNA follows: TGTGCCATCAGTGGATCCCAGGGGTGGGGGAAGACCCAGTACTTC. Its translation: CAISGSQGWGKTQYF.

CDR3 region: CASGENSYNEQFF. CDR3 nucleotides: TGTGCCAGTGGAGAGAACTCCTACAATGAGCAGTTCTTC. The rearrangement uses TRBV18 and TRBJ2-1; D ambiguous. The CDR3 is 13 residues long. Germline CDR1 KGHSH, CDR2 LQKENI. The V end was cut by 9 bases, the J end by 0 bases, with 9 bases between.

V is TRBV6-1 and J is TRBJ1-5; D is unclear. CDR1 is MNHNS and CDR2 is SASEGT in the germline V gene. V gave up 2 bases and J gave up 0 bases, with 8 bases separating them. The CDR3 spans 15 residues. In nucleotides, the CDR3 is TGTGCCAGCAGTGAACGTCGGGATAGCAATCAGCCCCAGCATTTT. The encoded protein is CASSERRDSNQPQHF.

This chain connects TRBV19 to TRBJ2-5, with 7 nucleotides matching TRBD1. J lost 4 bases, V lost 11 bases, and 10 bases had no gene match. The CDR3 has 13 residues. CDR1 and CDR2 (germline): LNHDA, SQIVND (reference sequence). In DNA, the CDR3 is TGTGCCTGTGCAGACAGGGTTGGAGAGACCCAGTACTTC. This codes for CACADRVGETQYF.

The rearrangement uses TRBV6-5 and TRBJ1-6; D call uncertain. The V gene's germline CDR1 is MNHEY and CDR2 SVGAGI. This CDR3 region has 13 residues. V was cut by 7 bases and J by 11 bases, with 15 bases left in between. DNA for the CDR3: TGTGCCAGCACCGGAGGCCTTTTGGCACCCCTCCACTTT. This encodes CASTGGLLAPLHF.